The subject of this entry is one T cell receptor beta chain. What it binds is not known. TCRdb processed the 5' RACE reads anew with MiXCR; each CDR3 protein has one entry. The sample shows under 600,000 distinct CDR3 sequences, around a fifth of them seen only once. The data were obtained in a study of T cells after yellow fever vaccination. Whole-study results and caveats: Subsequent booster samples again held most clones from primary vaccination (less than 98% CD4, nearly 90% CD8). Clonotype sharing between CD4 and CD8 compartments was small.

V trimming: 2 bases; J trimming: 1 base; junction bases outside the gene matches: 13. The CDR3 totals 19 residues. Germline CDR1 MGHRA, CDR2 YSYEKL. V gene TRBV4-1 combines with J gene TRBJ2-2, with 7 bases lining up with TRBD1. The TCR was taken from a man between 18 and 35 years old who received the YFV17D yellow fever vaccine. The source was PBMCs, collected roughly 20 days after the first yellow fever vaccination. CDR3 residues: CASSQSIFQQGMNTGELFF. CDR3 sequence (DNA): TGCGCCAGCAGCCAATCAATCTTCCAACAGGGGATGAACACCGGGGAGCTGTTTTTT.